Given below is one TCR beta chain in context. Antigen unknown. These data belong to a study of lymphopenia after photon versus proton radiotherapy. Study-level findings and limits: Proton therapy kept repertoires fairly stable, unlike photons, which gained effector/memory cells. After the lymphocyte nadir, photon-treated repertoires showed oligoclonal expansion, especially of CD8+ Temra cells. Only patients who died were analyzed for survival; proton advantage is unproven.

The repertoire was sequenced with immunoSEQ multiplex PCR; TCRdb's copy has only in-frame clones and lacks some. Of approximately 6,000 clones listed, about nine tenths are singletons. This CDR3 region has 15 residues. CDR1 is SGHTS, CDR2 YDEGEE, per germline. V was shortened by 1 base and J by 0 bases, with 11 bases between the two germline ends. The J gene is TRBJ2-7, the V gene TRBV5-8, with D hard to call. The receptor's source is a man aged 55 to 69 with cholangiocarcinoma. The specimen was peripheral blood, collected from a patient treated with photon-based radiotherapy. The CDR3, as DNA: TGTGCCAGCAGCTTGATCGACGAGAGCTCCTACGAGCAGTACTTC. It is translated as CASSLIDESSYEQYF.